This T cell receptor beta chain comes out of a study of shared clonotypes between healthy human individuals (dated by TCRdb to 2020 to 2021). Context from the whole study: The cohort included three men and two women between 18 and 49 years of age. To estimate repertoire size and how much clonotype sharing occurs between individuals, the study deeply sequenced the blood TCR repertoires of about five healthy adults. Per donor, leukapheresis produced somewhere between about 0.85 and 9.5 billion PBMCs. To increase sequencing depth and limit assay-specific biases, different laboratories used diverse techniques to prepare libraries and sequence TCR repertoires. Per donor, three plates each were used for CD4 naive and CD4 memory, two for CD8 naive, and one for CD8 memory. The study at large found these results: Clonotypes shared by all four sorted-subset donors showed higher generation probabilities than non-shared clonotypes. Estimated clonotype richness was generally larger for naive than for memory subsets. Even with the large sequencing depth, rarefaction of the sorted-subset datasets indicated that sequencing was incomplete. Across four donors, approximately 5% of naive CD4, approximately 3.5% of naive CD8, about 2% of memory CD4, and roughly 0.41% of memory CD8 clonotypes were shared. Because the study included a small number of donors, the genetic and exposure-history diversity represented was limited. Pairwise subsampling led to the expectation that sequencing depth would affect the degree of clonotype sharing among donors. Sampling was limited to blood, and TCR repertoires in tissue likely differ from TCR repertoires in blood.

For this clone: Its binding antigen is unknown. Base qualities were left out, and no much larger clone turns up one base away. Other DNA sequences in the same sample also yield this CDR3.

V was cut back by 6 bases and J by 0 bases, leaving a gap of 10 bases between them. Including cysteine and phenylalanine, the CDR3 has 14 amino acids. CDR3 DNA only is kept here, 42 bases in frame from base 1. CDR1 MNHNY and CDR2 SVGAGI were looked up in the germline V gene (reference sequence). Donors were healthy HIV-negative adults with no recently reported acute infections or vaccinations. Every donor was a Caucasian adult residing in Nashville, Tennessee, USA. CD4+ T cells were enriched by magnetic negative selection, after which naive cells were positively selected on CD45RA and the negative fraction was taken as the memory subset. Blood was collected by leukapheresis, and PBMCs were isolated by Ficoll-Histopaque density gradient centrifugation and then cryopreserved in liquid nitrogen vapor phase. Analytical flow cytometry was used to check the purity and quantity of each magnetically sorted T cell population. From each sorted fraction, genomic DNA was isolated and quantified by UV absorbance on a Nanodrop 2000c.

Using the deep immunoSEQ assay, multiplex PCR amplified TCR CDR3 regions from genomic DNA. Genomic DNA extracted from each cell subset was distributed evenly over all wells of several immunoSEQ 96-well plates, and each plate served as one replicate. For sorted subsets, approximately 210 ng of genomic DNA, equivalent to around 31,000 T cell genomes, went into each replicate PCR. The purified libraries were quantified using a Qubit 3.0 fluorometer, sized with a Bioanalyzer 2100, and then quantified again using the KAPA Library Quantification kit. Every immunoSEQ 96-well plate was sequenced on a dedicated single-read 150-cycle Illumina NextSeq 550 flow cell. Under the source paper's analysis protocol: Because only junctional sequences without quality scores were contained in the immunoSEQ output, filtering matching that applied to full-length reads could not be performed. To assign V/J genes and CDR3, sequences were annotated against IMGT germline references using PyIR, a Python wrapper for IgBLAST v1.9. Reads with weak V/J assignments (E-value above 1e-6), missing CDR3, stop codons, out-of-frame junctions, or ambiguous translated residues were removed. V3J clonotypes were defined by identical inferred V gene, J gene, and CDR3 amino acid sequence. Percentage overlap between repertoires was computed as shared unique clonotypes divided by the size of the smaller repertoire. Richness of each repertoire was evaluated using RTK rarefaction, the Chao1 estimator, and Recon v2.1 estimates of unobserved clonotypes. OLGA was used to compute generation probabilities for all TCRbeta clonotypes that the gDNA method yielded from a few donors. The clones in this table, taken by TCRdb from immuneACCESS, are in-frame only. Not every clone is retained; where verified, under half of the shortfall comes from an unresolved V gene, and the cause of the rest is unknown. For V, J and clone size, that table is used; D and trimming come from the DNA. The sample table holds about 1.1 million clones, of which about 80% were seen once. The ten top clones hold more than 0.85% of the sample.

The chain is encoded by TRBV6-6 joined to TRBJ2-3, with TRBD2 as a weak D call on 6 bases. The receptor comes from a man younger than 30 in good health. Some clones in this sample may be carry-over from other donors' samples. Sequenced: memory CD4+ T cells from PBMCs. The cell subset or site label for this specimen denotes: CD45RA-negative fraction. The CDR3 sequence is CASSLGGSTDTQYF. The DNA reads as follows: TGTGCCAGCAGCTTGGGGGGTAGCACAGATACGCAGTATTTT.